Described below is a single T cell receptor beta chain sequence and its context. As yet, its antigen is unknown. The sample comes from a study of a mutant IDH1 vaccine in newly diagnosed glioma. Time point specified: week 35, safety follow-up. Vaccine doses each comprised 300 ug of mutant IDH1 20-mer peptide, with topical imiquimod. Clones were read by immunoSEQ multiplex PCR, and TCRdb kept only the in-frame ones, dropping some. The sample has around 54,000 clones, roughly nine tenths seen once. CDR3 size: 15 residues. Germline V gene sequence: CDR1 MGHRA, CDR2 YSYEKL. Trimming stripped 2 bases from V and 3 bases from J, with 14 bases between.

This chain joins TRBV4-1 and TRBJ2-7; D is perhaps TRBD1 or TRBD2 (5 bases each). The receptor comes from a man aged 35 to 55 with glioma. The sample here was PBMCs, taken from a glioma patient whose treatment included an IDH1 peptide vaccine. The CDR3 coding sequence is TGCGCCAGCAGCCAAACGAGGGGCTCATACTACGAGCAGTACTTC. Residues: CASSQTRGSYYEQYF.